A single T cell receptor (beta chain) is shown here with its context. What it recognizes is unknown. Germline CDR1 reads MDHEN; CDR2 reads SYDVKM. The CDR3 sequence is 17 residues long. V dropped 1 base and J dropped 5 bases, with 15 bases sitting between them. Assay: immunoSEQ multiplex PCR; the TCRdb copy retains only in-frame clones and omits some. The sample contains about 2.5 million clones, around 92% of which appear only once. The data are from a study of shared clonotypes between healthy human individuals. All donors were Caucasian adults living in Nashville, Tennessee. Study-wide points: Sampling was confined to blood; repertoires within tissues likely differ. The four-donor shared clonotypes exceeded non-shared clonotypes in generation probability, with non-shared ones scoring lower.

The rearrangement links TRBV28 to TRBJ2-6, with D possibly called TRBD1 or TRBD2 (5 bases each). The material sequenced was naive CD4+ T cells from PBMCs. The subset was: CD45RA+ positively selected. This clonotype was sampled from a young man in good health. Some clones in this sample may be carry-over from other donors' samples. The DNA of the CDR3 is TGTGCCAGCAGTTTATACGTCCGGGGCTCCAGGGCCAACGTCCTGACTTTC. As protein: CASSLYVRGSRANVLTF.